The 11 T cell receptor beta chains listed next were all sequenced from one sample in a study of T cell responses to AZD1222 COVID-19 vaccine. The assay was immunoSEQ multiplex PCR, and TCRdb's table has in-frame clones only and misses some. Of about 160,000 clones listed, about 91% are singletons. Sequenced material: peripheral blood, taken on day 0 of AZD1222 vaccination. These receptors all come from an adult in good health.

The chain is built from TRBV19 and TRBJ1-2; D gene uncertain. V was trimmed by 1 base and J by 4 bases, leaving 10 bases between them. Per germline, CDR1 LNHDA and CDR2 SQIVND (reference sequence). The CDR3 extends over 14 amino acids. CDR3 residues: CASSIGARVYGYTF. As DNA, the CDR3 is TGTGCCAGTAGTATAGGAGCCCGGGTCTATGGCTACACCTTC.

The chain carries TRBV7-2 and TRBJ2-7; D possibly corresponds to TRBD1 (6 bases). Germline V gene lookup returns CDR1 SGHTA and CDR2 FQGNSA. Trimming left V 5 bases short and J 1 base short, with 12 bases between. CDR3 length equals 14 residues. The CDR3, as DNA: TGTGCCAGCAGCCAAGACAGGTTATCCTACGAGCAGTACTTC. Its translation is CASSQDRLSYEQYF.

The chain links TRBV30 to TRBJ2-5, with D perhaps TRBD2 (6 bases). CDR3 length equals 14 residues. Germline V CDR1 and CDR2: GTSNPN, SVGIG (reference sequence). The ends were cut back, 2 bases at V and 3 bases at J, with 13 bases in the middle. The DNA for the CDR3 is TGTGCCTGGAGTAAGGGACTCGCTGAAGAGACCCAGTACTTC. Translated, it gives CAWSKGLAEETQYF.

The chain has TRBV10-3 and TRBJ1-2; 8 bases are a match to TRBD1. The germline gives CDR1 ENHRY, CDR2 SYGVKD. Trimming at V came to 6 bases and at J to 6 bases, leaving 6 bases not matched to a gene. CDR3 size: 13 residues. This CDR3 reads CAIRTGEADGYTF. In nucleotides, the CDR3 is TGTGCCATCAGGACAGGGGAAGCGGATGGCTACACCTTC.

This sequence joins TRBV28 and TRBJ1-4; D is possibly TRBD1 (5 bases). The ends were cut back, 6 bases at V and 11 bases at J, with 16 bases in the middle. This CDR3 has 13 residues. Germline V gene lookup returns CDR1 MDHEN and CDR2 SYDVKM. The CDR3, as DNA: TGTGCCAGCAGGGTTGACTCGGAGGGGAAACTGTTTTTT. Translating gives CASRVDSEGKLFF.

This clone was found a few times. The rearrangement uses TRBV2 and TRBJ1-1; the match to TRBD1 covers 7 bases. This CDR3 has 14 residues. Germline CDR1 is SNHLY and CDR2 is FYNNEI. V shed 6 bases, J shed 3 bases, and the junction held 7 bases outside the gene matches. The CDR3 DNA reads TGTGCCAGCAGAAACCAGGGGGACCACACTGAAGCTTTCTTT. This gives the protein CASRNQGDHTEAFF.

The CDR3 is CASGSFSRWEKESNEQFF. The CDR3, as DNA: TGTGCTAGTGGTTCCTTTTCGAGGTGGGAGAAGGAGTCAAATGAGCAGTTCTTC. The gene calls are TRBV12-5 and TRBJ2-1; tentative D call: TRBD2 (5 bases). CDR3 length: 18 residues. The germline V gene has CDR1 LGHNT and CDR2 FRNRAP. With 4 bases removed from V and 7 bases from J, the gap between germline ends came to 26 bases.

The chain recombines TRBV10-3 with TRBJ2-1; possible D gene TRBD2, 6 bases. This CDR3 has 12 residues. CDR1 and CDR2 from the germline V gene are ENHRY and SYGVKD. Trimming took 2 bases from V and 7 from J, leaving 6 bases between them. The CDR3 DNA sequence: TGTGCCATCAGTGAGGGGGGGAATGAGCAGTTCTTC. Translation gives CAISEGGNEQFF.

V gene TRBV2 combines with J gene TRBJ2-1; 14 bases fit TRBD2. Germline V gene data show CDR1 as SNHLY and CDR2 as FYNNEI. Germline trimming cut 4 bases from V and 13 bases from J; bases unmatched to any gene: 6. CDR3 size: 14 residues. CDR3 loop: CASSVETSGRGQFF. The CDR3 coding sequence is TGTGCCAGCAGTGTAGAGACTAGCGGGAGGGGACAGTTCTTC. The complete variable domain, with remaining parts taken from reference TRBV2 and TRBJ2-1, reads EPEVTQTPSHQVTQMGQEVILRCVPISNHLYFYWYRQILGQKVEFLVSFYNNEISEKSEIFDDQFSVERPDGSNFTLKIRSTKLEDSAMYFCASSVETSGRGQFFGPGTRLTVL.

This sequence joins TRBV7-9 and TRBJ2-2; D is unclear. This CDR3 is 14 amino acids long. The V gene's germline CDR1 is SEHNR and CDR2 FQNEAQ (reference sequence). Trimming left V 9 bases short and J 0 bases short, with 11 bases between. CDR3 nucleotide sequence: TGTGCCAGGACGACGGATGCGAACACCGGGGAGCTGTTTTTT. Amino acid sequence: CARTTDANTGELFF.

The rearrangement links TRBV6-5 to TRBJ2-5, with D possibly TRBD1 on 7 matching bases. Germline V CDR1 and CDR2: MNHEY, SVGAGI. The CDR3 covers 15 residues. Trimming took off 5 bases at V and 6 bases at J, with 19 bases between the two ends. The CDR3 DNA reads TGTGCCAGCAGTAATGGACAGGCTCGGGGGCAGACCCAGTACTTC. Its translation is CASSNGQARGQTQYF.